This record looks at one T cell receptor beta chain sequence and its context. Its antigen is unidentified. Each ophthalmopathy patient scored at least 3 on the Clinical Activity Score and at least 4 on NOSPECS grade, with duration under 3 months. The entry originates in a study of T cells in Graves' hyperthyroidism and ophthalmopathy. Study in general: Any treatment followed the collection of peripheral blood at initial diagnosis. Study-wide findings and caveats: Blood samples included most of the expanded thyroid clonotypes exceeding 0.001.

TCR beta CDR3 regions were amplified from RNA. The HTBI set primed first-round TCR CDR3 RT-PCR. TCRdb processed the multiplex PCR reads anew with MiXCR; each CDR3 protein has one entry. The table records around 530,000 distinct CDR3 sequences, roughly a sixth of them present only once. The germline CDR1 and CDR2 sequences are MNHEY and SVGAGI. The CDR3 loop spans 13 amino acids. The V end was cut by 1 base, the J end by 4 bases, with 7 bases between. What was sequenced was blood. The rearrangement uses TRBV6-5 and TRBJ1-2; no clear D. The origin of this receptor is a young woman with Graves' ophthalmopathy. For the CDR3, the DNA is TGTGCCAGCAGTTACTTCCAGTCCTATGGCTACACCTTC. It encodes CASSYFQSYGYTF.